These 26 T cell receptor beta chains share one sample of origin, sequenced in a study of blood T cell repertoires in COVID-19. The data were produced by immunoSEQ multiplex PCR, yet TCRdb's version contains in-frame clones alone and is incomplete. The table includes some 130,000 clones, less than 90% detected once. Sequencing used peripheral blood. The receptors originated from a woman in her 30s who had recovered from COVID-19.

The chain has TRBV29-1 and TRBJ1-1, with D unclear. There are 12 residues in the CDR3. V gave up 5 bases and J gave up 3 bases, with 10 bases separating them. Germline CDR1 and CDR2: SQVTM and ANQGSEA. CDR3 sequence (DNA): TGCAGCGTTAGAATAGAGTACACTGAAGCTTTCTTT. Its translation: CSVRIEYTEAFF.

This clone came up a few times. The CDR3 sequence is CASSDGSYEQYF. The CDR3 DNA follows: TGTGCCAGCAGTGACGGCTCCTACGAGCAGTACTTC. The chain couples TRBV6-1 to TRBJ2-7; D unresolved. V was pared by 3 bases and J by 0 bases, with 3 bases between. CDR3 length: 12 amino acids. CDR1 is MNHNS, CDR2 SASEGT, per germline.

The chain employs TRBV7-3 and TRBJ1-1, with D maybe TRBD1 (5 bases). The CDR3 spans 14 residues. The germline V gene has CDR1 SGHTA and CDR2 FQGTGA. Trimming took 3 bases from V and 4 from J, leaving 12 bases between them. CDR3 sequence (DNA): TGTGCCAGCAGCTTGGGGCCCGGCAGCACTGAAGCTTTCTTT. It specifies CASSLGPGSTEAFF.

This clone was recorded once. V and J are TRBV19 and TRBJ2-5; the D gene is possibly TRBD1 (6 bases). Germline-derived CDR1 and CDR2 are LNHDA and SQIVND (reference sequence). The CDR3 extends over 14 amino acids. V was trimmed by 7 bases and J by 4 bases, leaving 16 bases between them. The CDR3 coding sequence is TGTGCCAGTACCTCAGGGGCAGTGAGAGAGACCCAGTACTTC. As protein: CASTSGAVRETQYF.

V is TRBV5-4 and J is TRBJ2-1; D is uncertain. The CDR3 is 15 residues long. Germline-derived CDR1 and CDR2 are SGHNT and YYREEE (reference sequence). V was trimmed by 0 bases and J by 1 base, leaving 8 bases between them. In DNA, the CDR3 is TGTGCCAGCAGCTTGGTCGCGTGGTCCTACAATGAGCAGTTCTTC. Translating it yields CASSLVAWSYNEQFF. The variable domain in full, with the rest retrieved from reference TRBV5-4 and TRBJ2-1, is ETGVTQSPTHLIKTRGQQVTLRCSSQSGHNTVSWYQQALGQGPQFIFQYYREEENGRGNFPPRFSGLQFPNYSSELNVNALELDDSALYLCASSLVAWSYNEQFFGPGTRLTVL.

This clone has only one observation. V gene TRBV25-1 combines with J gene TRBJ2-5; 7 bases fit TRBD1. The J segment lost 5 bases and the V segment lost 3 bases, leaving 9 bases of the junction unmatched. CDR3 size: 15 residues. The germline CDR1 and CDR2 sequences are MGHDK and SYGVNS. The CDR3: CASSEQRGRGETQYF. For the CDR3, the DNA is TGTGCCAGCAGTGAGCAGAGGGGGCGCGGGGAGACCCAGTACTTC.

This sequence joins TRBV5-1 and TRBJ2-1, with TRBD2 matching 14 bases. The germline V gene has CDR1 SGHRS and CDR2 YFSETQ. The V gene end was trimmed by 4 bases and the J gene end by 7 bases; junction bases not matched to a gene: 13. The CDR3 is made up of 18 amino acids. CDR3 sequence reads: CASSQFWTSGRNLNEQFF. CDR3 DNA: TGCGCCAGCAGCCAATTTTGGACTAGCGGGAGGAATTTGAATGAGCAGTTCTTC.

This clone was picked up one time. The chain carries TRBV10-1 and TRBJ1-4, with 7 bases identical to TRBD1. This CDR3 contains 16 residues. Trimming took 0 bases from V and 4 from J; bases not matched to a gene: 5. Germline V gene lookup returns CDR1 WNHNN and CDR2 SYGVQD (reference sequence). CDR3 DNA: TGCGCCAGCAGTGAGTCAGCCGGGACAGATAATGAAAAACTGTTTTTT. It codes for CASSESAGTDNEKLFF.

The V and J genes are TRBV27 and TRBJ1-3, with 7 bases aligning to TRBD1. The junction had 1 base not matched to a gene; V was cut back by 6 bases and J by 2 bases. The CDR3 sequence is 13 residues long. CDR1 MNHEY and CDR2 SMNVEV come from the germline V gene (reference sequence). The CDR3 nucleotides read TGTGCCAGCAGGACAGGGACTGGAAACACCATATATTTT. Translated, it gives CASRTGTGNTIYF.

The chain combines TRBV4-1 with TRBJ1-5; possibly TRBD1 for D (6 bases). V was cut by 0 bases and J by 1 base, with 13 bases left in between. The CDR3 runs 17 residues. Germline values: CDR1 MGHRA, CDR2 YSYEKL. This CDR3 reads CASSQEPGAWSNQPQHF. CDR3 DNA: TGCGCCAGCAGCCAAGAGCCAGGGGCTTGGAGCAATCAGCCCCAGCATTTT.

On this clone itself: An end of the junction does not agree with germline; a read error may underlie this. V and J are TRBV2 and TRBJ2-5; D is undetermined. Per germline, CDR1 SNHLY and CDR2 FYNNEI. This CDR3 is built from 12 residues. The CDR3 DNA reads TGTGCCAGCCGGCCGGATTTAGAGGCCCAGTACTTC. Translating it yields CASRPDLEAQYF.

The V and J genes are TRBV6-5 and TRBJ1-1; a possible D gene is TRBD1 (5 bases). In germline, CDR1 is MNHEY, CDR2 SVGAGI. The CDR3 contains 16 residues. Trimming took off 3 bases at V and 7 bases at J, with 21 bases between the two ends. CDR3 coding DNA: TGTGCCAGCAGTTATTTTCAGGGCCCTCGAAGTAGTGAAGCTTTCTTT. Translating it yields CASSYFQGPRSSEAFF.

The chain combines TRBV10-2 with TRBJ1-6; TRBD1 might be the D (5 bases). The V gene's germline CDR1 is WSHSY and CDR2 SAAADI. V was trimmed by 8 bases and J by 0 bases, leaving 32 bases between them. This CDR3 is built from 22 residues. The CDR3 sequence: CASRRYAGREPTMSSYNSPLHF. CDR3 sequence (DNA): TGCGCCAGCCGCCGGTACGCCGGCAGGGAACCAACGATGAGCTCCTATAATTCACCCCTCCACTTT.

The CDR3 loop is CASSSGTGGGIYEQYF. The CDR3 DNA is TGTGCCAGCAGTTCGGGAACGGGCGGCGGGATCTACGAGCAGTACTTC. V and J are TRBV6-5 and TRBJ2-7, with D maybe TRBD2 (6 bases). This CDR3 comprises 16 residues. V was cut by 4 bases and J by 3 bases, with 19 bases left in between. Germline V gene lookup returns CDR1 MNHEY and CDR2 SVGAGI.

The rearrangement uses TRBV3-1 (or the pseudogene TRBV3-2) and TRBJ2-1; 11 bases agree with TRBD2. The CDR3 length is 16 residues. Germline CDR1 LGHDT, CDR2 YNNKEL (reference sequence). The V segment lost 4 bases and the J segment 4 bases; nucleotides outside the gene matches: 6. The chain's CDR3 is CASSPSASGRYNEQFF. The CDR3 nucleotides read TGTGCCAGCAGCCCCTCGGCTAGCGGGAGGTACAATGAGCAGTTCTTC.

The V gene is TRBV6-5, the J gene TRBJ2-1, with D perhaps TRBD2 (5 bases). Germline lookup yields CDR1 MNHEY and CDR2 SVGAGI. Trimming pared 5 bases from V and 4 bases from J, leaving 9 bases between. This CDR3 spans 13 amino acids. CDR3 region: CASSLDSYNEQFF. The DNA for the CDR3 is TGTGCCAGCAGTCTGGACTCATACAATGAGCAGTTCTTC.

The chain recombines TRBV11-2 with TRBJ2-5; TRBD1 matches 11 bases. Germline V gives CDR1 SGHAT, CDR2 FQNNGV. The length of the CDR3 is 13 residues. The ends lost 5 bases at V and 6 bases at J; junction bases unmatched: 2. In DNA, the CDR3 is TGTGCCAGCAGCCAGGACAGGGGGCAGACCCAGTACTTC. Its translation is CASSQDRGQTQYF.

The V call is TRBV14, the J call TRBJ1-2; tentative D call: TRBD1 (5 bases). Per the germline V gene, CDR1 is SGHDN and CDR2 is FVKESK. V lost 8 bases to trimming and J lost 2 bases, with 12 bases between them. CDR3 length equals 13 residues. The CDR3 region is CASGATENYGYTF. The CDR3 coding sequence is TGTGCCAGCGGCGCGACAGAGAACTATGGCTACACCTTC.

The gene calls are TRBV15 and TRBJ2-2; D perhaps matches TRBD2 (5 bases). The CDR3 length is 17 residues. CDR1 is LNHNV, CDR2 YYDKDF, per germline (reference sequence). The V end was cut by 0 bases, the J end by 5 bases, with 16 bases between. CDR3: CATSRDAGKGSTGELFF. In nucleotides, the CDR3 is TGTGCCACCAGCAGAGATGCCGGGAAAGGGTCGACCGGGGAGCTGTTTTTT.

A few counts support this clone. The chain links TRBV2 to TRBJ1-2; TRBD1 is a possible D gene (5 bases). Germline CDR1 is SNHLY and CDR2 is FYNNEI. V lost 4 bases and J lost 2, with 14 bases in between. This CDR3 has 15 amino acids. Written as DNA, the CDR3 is TGTGCCAGCAGTGCGCAGACAGAGTTAAACTATGGCTACACCTTC. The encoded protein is CASSAQTELNYGYTF. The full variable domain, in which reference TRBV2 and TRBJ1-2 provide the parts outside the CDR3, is EPEVTQTPSHQVTQMGQEVILRCVPISNHLYFYWYRQILGQKVEFLVSFYNNEISEKSEIFDDQFSVERPDGSNFTLKIRSTKLEDSAMYFCASSAQTELNYGYTFGSGTRLTVV.

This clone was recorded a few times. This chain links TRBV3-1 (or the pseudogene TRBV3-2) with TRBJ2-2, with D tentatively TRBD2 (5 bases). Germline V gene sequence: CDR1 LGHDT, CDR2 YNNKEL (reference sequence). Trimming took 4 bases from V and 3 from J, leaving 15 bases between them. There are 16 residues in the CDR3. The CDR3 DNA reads TGTGCCAGCAGCCCCGGCCGGGGAATAGACACCGGGGAGCTGTTTTTT. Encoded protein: CASSPGRGIDTGELFF.

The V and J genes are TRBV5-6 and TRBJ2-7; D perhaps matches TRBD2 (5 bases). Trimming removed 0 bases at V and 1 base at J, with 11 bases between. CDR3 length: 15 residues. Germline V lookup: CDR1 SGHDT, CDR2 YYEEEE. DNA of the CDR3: TGTGCCAGCAGCTTGGGAGGGAGATGGTCCTACGAGCAGTACTTC. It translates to CASSLGGRWSYEQYF. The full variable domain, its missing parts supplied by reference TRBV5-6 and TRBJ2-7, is DAGVTQSPTHLIKTRGQQVTLRCSPKSGHDTVSWYQQALGQGPQFIFQYYEEEERQRGNFPDRFSGHQFPNYSSELNVNALLLGDSALYLCASSLGGRWSYEQYFGPGTRLTVT.

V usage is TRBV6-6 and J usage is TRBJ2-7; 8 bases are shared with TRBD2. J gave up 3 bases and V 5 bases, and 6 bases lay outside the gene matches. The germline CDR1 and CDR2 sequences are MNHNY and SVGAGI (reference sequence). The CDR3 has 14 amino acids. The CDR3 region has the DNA TGTGCCAGCAGTGATGGGACTAGTAGCTACGAGCAGTACTTC. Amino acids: CASSDGTSSYEQYF.

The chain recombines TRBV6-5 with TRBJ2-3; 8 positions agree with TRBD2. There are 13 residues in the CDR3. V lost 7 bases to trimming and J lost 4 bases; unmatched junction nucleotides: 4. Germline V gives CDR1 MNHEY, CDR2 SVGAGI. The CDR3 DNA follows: TGTGCCAGCATCAGCGGGAGCGCAGATACGCAGTATTTT. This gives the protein CASISGSADTQYF.

The DNA of the CDR3 is TGCGCCAGCAGCTTGGGGCCTCTAGCGGGAGTTTTCAATGAGCAGTTCTTC. Amino acids: CASSLGPLAGVFNEQFF. The chain carries TRBV5-1 and TRBJ2-1; 10 positions match TRBD2. With 0 bases clipped from V and 6 bases from J, the junction kept 9 bases outside the gene matches. The CDR3 contains 17 residues. Germline V gene data show CDR1 as SGHRS and CDR2 as YFSETQ.

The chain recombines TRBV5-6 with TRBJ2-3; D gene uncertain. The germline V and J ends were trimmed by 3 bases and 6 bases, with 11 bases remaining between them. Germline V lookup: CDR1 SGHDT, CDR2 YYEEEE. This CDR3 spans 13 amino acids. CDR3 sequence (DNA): TGTGCCAGCAGCTCATCGGGTGGGGATACGCAGTATTTT. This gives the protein CASSSSGGDTQYF. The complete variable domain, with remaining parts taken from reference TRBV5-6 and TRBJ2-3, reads DAGVTQSPTHLIKTRGQQVTLRCSPKSGHDTVSWYQQALGQGPQFIFQYYEEEERQRGNFPDRFSGHQFPNYSSELNVNALLLGDSALYLCASSSSGGDTQYFGPGTRLTVL.